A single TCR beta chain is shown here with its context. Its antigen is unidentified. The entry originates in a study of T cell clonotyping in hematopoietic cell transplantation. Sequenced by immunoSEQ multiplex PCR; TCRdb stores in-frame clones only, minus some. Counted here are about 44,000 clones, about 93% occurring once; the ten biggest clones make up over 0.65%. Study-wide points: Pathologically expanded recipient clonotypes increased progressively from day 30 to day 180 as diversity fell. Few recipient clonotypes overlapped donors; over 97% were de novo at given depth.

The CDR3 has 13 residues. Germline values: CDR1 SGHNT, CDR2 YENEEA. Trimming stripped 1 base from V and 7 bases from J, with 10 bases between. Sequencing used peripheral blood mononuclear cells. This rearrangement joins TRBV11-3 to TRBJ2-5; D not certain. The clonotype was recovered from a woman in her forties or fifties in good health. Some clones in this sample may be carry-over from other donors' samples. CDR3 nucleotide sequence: TGTGCCAGCAGCTTAGGCGATCGAGGGACCCAGTACTTC. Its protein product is CASSLGDRGTQYF.